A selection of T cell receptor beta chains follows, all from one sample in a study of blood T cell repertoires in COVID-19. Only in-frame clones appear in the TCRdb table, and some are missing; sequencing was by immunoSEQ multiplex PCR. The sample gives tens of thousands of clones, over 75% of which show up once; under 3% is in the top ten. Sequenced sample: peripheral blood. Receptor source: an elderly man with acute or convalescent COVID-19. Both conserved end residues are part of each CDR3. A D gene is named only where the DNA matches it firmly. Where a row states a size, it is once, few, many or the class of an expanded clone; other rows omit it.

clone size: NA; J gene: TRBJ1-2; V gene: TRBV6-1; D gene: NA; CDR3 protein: CASSEAAFYGYTF; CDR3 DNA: TGTGCCAGCAGTGAAGCGGCCTTCTATGGCTACACCTTC
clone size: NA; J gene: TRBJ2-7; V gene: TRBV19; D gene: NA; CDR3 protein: CASSRGLRVGEQYF; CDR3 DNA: TGTGCCAGTAGCCGCGGCCTTCGGGTCGGCGAGCAGTACTTC
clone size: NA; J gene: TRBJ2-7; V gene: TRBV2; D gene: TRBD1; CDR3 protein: CASSAQGAEQYF; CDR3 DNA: TGTGCCAGCAGTGCCCAGGGGGCCGAGCAGTACTTC
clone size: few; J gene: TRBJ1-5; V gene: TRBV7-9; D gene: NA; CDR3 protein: CASSLGQANQPQHF; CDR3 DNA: TGTGCCAGCAGCTTAGGGCAGGCGAATCAGCCCCAGCATTTT
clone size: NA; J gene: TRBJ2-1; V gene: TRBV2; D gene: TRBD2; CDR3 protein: CASSVPASGSNEQFF; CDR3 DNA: TGTGCCAGCAGTGTCCCGGCTAGCGGGAGCAATGAGCAGTTCTTC
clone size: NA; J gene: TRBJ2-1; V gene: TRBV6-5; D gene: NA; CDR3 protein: CASSRDNGYNEQFF; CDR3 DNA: TGTGCCAGCAGCCGGGACAACGGGTACAATGAGCAGTTCTTC
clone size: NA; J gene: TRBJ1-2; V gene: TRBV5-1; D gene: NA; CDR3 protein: CASSRGENYGYTF; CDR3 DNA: TGCGCCAGCAGTCGGGGGGAGAACTATGGCTACACCTTC
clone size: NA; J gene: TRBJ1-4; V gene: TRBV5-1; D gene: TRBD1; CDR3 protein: CASSLGGTAANEKLFF; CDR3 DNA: TGCGCCAGCAGCTTGGGGGGGACAGCAGCTAATGAAAAACTGTTTTTT
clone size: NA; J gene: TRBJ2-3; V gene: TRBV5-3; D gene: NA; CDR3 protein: CARSLSAGANVTDTQYF; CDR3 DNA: TGTGCCAGAAGCTTGAGTGCAGGGGCTAATGTCACAGATACGCAGTATTTT
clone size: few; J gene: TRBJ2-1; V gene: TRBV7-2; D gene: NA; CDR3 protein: CASSLESSAVHEQFF; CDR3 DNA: TGTGCCAGCAGCTTAGAAAGCAGCGCAGTCCATGAGCAGTTCTTC
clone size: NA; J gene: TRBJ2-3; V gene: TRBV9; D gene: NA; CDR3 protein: CASSLALLTDTQYF; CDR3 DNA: TGTGCCAGCAGCCTAGCCCTCCTCACAGATACGCAGTATTTT
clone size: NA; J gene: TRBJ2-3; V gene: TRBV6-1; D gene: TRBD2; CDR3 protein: CASSELAGADTQYF; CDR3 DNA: TGTGCCAGCAGTGAACTTGCGGGAGCCGATACGCAGTATTTT
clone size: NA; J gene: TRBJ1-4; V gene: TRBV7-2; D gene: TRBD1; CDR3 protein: CASSLALVTGWEKLFF; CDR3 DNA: TGTGCCAGCAGCTTAGCGCTTGTGACAGGGTGGGAAAAACTGTTTTTT
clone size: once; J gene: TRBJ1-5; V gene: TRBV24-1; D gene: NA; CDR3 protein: CATSKTGNQQPQHF; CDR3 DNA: TGTGCCACCAGTAAAACGGGGAATCAACAGCCCCAGCATTTT
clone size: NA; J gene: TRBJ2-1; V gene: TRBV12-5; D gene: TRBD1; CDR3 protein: CASGLVVHRGTYNEQFF; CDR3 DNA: TGTGCTAGTGGTTTGGTAGTCCACAGGGGGACCTACAATGAGCAGTTCTTC
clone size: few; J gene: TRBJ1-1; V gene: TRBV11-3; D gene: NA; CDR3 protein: CASSLAQNTEAFF; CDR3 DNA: TGTGCCAGCAGCTTAGCCCAGAACACTGAAGCTTTCTTT
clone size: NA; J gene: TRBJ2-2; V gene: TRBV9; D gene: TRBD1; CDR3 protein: CASSRRGTGNSLNTGELFF; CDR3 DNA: TGTGCCAGCAGCCGTAGAGGGACAGGGAACTCCCTTAACACCGGGGAGCTGTTTTTT
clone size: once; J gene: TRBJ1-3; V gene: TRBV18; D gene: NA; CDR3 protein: CASSTELGDTIYF; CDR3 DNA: TGTGCCAGCTCAACGGAACTCGGGGACACCATATATTTT
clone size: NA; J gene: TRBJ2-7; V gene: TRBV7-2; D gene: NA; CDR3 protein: CASSSRGTYYEQYF; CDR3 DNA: TGTGCCAGCAGCTCTAGGGGGACATACTACGAGCAGTACTTC
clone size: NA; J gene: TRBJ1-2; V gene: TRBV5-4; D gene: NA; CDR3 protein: CASSLPGPGDQDGYTF; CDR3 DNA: TGTGCCAGCAGCCTTCCCGGGCCAGGGGATCAAGATGGCTACACCTTC
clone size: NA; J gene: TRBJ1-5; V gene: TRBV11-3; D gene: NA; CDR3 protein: CASSLWGQSSNQPQHF; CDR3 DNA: TGTGCCAGCAGCCTTTGGGGGCAGTCTAGCAATCAGCCCCAGCATTTT
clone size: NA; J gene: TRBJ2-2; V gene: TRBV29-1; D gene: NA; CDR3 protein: CSAPRENTGELFF; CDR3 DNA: TGCAGCGCGCCCAGGGAGAACACCGGGGAGCTGTTTTTT
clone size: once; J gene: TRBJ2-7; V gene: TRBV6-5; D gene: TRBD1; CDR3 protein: CASRVRQGGDEQYF; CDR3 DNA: TGTGCCAGCAGGGTCAGACAGGGGGGCGACGAGCAGTACTTC
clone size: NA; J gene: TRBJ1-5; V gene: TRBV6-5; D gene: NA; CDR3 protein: CASALVGQPQHF; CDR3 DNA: TGTGCCAGCGCCCTGGTCGGGCAGCCCCAGCATTTT
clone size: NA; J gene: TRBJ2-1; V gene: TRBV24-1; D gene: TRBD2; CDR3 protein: CATSGSGRGNNEQFF; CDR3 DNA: TGTGCCACCAGTGGTAGCGGGAGGGGGAACAATGAGCAGTTCTTC
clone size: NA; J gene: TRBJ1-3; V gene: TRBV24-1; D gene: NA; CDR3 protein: CATQRGPGNTIYF; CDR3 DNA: TGTGCCACACAACGCGGGCCTGGAAACACCATATATTTT
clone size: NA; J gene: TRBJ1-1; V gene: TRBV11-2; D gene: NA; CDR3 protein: CASSLYMNTEAFF; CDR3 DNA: TGTGCCAGCAGCTTATACATGAACACTGAAGCTTTCTTT
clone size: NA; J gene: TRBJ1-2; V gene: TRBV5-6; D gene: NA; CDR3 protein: CASSDTGPYGYTF; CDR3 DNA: TGTGCCAGCAGCGATACAGGGCCCTATGGCTACACCTTC
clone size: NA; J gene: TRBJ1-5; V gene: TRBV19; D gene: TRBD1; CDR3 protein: CASSPLDRVGQPQHF; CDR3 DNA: TGTGCCAGTAGTCCCCTCGACAGGGTAGGGCAGCCCCAGCATTTT
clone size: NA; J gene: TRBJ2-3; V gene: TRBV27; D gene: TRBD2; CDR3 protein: CASSLKPWTSGTSTDTQYF; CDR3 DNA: TGTGCCAGCAGTTTGAAACCCTGGACTAGCGGGACTAGCACAGATACGCAGTATTTT
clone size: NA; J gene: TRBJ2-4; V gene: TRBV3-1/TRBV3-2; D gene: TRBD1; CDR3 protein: CASSLTGAGNIQYF; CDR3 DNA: TGTGCCAGCAGCCTGACAGGGGCCGGGAACATTCAGTACTTC
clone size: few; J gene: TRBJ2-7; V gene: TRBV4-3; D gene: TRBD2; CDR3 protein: CASSQDLAGRGYEQYF; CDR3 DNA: TGCGCCAGCAGCCAAGATCTAGCGGGGAGGGGGTACGAGCAGTACTTC
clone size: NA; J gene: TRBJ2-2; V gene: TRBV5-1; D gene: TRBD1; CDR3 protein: CASKDRVPGVAGELFF; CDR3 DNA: TGCGCCAGCAAAGACAGGGTCCCGGGCGTCGCCGGGGAGCTGTTTTTT
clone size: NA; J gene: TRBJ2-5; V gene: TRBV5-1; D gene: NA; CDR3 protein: CASSRGTSPTQYF; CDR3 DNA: TGCGCCAGCAGCCGCGGGACTTCTCCGACCCAGTACTTC
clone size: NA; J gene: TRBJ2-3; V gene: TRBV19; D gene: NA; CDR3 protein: CASTPGVGRTDTQYF; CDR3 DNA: TGTGCCAGTACCCCTGGAGTGGGGCGCACAGATACGCAGTATTTT
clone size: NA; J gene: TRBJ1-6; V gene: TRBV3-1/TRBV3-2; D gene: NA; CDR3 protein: CASSQGASSPLHF; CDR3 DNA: TGTGCCAGCAGCCAAGGAGCAAGTTCACCCCTCCACTTT
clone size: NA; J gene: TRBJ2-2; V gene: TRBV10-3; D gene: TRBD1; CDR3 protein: CAITGVKGELFF; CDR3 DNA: TGTGCCATAACAGGGGTCAAAGGGGAGCTGTTTTTT
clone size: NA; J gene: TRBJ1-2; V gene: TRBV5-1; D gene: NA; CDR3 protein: CASSLGGPGYTF; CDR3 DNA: TGCGCCAGCAGCTTGGGAGGGCCTGGCTACACCTTC
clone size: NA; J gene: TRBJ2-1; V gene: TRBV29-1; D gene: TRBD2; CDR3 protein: CSVRLAMNEQFF; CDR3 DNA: TGCAGCGTTCGACTAGCGATGAATGAGCAGTTCTTC
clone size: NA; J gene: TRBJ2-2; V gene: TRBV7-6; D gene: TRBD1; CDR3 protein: CASSSAGTGKTGELFF; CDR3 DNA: TGTGCCAGCAGCTCCGCCGGGACAGGGAAAACCGGGGAGCTGTTTTTT
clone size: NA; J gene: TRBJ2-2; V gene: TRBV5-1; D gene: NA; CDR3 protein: CASSLVGSRTGELFF; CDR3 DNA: TGCGCCAGCAGCTTGGTGGGCAGCCGCACCGGGGAGCTGTTTTTT
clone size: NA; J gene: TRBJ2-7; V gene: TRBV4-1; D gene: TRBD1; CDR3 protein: CASSQGGPGGFNYEQYF; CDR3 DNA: TGCGCCAGCAGCCAAGGGGGGCCAGGGGGATTTAACTACGAGCAGTACTTC
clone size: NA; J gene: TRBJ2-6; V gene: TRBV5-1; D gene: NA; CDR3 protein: CASSLAGAGANVLTF; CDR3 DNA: TGCGCCAGCAGCCTGGCTGGGGCCGGGGCCAACGTCCTGACTTTC
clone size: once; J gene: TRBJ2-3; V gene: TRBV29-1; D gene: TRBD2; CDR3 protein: CSVEVGLAGGTQYF; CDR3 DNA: TGCAGCGTTGAAGTGGGGCTAGCGGGGGGTACGCAGTATTTT
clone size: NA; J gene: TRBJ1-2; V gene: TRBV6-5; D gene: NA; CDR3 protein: CASSYGGDGMGGYTF; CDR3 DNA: TGTGCCAGCAGCTACGGGGGGGACGGCATGGGCGGCTACACCTTC
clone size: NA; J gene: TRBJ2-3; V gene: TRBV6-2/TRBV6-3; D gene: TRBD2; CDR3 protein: CASSYVAGSTDTQYF; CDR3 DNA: TGTGCCAGCAGTTACGTAGCGGGTAGCACAGATACGCAGTATTTT
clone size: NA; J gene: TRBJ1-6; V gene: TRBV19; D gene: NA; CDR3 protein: CASSFGGNNSPLHF; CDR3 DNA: TGTGCCAGTAGCTTTGGGGGGAATAATTCACCCCTCCACTTT
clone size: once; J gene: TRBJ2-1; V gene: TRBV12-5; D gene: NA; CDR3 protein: CASGRTTENNEQFF; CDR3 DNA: TGTGCTAGTGGACGTACGACAGAGAACAATGAGCAGTTCTTC
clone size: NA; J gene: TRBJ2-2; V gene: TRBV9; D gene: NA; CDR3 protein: CASSPGRLDTGELFF; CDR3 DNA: TGTGCCAGCAGCCCTGGGAGACTAGACACCGGGGAGCTGTTTTTT
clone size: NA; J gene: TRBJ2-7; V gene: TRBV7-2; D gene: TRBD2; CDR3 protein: CASSLAGSGTLYEQYF; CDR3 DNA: TGTGCCAGCAGCTTAGCTGGTAGCGGGACTCTCTACGAGCAGTACTTC
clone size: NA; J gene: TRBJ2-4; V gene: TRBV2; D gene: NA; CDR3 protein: CASSEGQAIQYF; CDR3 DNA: TGTGCCAGCAGTGAAGGGCAGGCCATTCAGTACTTC
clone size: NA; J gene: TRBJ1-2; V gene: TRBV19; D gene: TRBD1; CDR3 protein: CASSPGGPYGYTF; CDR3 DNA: TGTGCCAGTAGTCCAGGGGGCCCCTATGGCTACACCTTC
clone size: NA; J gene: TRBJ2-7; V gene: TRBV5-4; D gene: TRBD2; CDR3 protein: CASSLVPGGQYEQYF; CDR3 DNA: TGTGCCAGCAGCTTGGTTCCGGGAGGGCAGTACGAGCAGTACTTC
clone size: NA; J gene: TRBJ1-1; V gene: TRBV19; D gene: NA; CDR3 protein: CASSIQGLGTEAFF; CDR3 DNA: TGTGCCAGTAGTATTCAGGGCTTGGGGACTGAAGCTTTCTTT
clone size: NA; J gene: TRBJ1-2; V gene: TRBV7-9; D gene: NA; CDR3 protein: CASSLDLDGGDGYTF; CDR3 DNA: TGTGCCAGCAGCTTAGACCTCGACGGGGGTGATGGCTACACCTTC
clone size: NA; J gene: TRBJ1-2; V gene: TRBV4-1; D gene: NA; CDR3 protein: CASSQDHRAGYGYTF; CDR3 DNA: TGCGCCAGCAGCCAAGACCACAGGGCTGGCTATGGCTACACCTTC
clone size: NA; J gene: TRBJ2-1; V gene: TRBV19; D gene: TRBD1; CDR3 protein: CASSIGLITGGGRNYNEQFF; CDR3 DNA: TGTGCCAGTAGTATAGGTCTCATTACAGGGGGCGGTAGAAATTACAATGAGCAGTTCTTC